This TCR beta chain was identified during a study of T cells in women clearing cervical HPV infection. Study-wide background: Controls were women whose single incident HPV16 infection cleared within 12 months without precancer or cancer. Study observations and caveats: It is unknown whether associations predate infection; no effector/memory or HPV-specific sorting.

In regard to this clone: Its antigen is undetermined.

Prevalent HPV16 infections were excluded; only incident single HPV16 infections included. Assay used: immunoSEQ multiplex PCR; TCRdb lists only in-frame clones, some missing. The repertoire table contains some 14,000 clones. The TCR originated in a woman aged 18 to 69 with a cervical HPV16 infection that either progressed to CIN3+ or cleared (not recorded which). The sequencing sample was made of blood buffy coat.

The CDR3 is CASSLANPGSGGLSFTDTQYF. Partial CDR3 DNA: TGCGCCAGCAGCTTGGCCAATCCCGGTAGCGGGGGCCTTAGTTTCACAGATACG. V gene TRBV5-1 combines with J gene TRBJ2-3, with 9 bases identical to TRBD2. The read falls 3 residues short of the CDR3 end, and the missing part is taken from the germline J gene. The germline CDR1 and CDR2 sequences are SGHRS and YFSETQ. Trimming took 0 bases from V and 2 from J; bases not matched to a gene: 19. CDR3 length: 21 residues.